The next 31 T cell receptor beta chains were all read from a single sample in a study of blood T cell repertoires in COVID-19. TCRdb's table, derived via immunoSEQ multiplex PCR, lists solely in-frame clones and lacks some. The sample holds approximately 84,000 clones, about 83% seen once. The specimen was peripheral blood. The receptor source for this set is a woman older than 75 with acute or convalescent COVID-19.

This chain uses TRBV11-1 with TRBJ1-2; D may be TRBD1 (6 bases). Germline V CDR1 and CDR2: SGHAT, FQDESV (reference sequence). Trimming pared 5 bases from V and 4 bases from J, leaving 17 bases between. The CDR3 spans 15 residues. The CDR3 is CASSPVGASFYGYTF. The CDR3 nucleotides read TGTGCCAGCAGCCCGGTGGGGGCTTCTTTCTATGGCTACACCTTC.

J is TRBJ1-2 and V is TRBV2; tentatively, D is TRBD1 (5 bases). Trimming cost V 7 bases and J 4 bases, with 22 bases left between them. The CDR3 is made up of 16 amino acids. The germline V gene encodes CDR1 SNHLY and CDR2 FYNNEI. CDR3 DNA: TGTGCCAGCAACCCCGCGGGGGGAGTCGCCCCCTATGGCTACACCTTC. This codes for CASNPAGGVAPYGYTF.

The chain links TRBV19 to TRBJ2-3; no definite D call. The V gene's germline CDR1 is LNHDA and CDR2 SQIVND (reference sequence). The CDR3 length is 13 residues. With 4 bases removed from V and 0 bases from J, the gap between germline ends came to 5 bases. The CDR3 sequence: CASSRPSTDTQYF. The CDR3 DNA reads TGTGCCAGTAGTAGGCCAAGCACAGATACGCAGTATTTT.

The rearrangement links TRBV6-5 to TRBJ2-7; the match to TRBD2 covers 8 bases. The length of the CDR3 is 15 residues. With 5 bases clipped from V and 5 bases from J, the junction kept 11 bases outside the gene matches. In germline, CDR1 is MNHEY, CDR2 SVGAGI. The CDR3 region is CASSPGGAVMHEQYF. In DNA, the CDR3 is TGTGCCAGCAGTCCGGGGGGGGCGGTTATGCACGAGCAGTACTTC.

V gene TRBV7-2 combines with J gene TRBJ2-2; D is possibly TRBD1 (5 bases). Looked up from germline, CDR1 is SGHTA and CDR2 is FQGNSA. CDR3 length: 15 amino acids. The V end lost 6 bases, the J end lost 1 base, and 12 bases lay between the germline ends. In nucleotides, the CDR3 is TGTGCCAGCAGGCCAAACCAGGGGAACACCGGGGAGCTGTTTTTT. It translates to CASRPNQGNTGELFF.

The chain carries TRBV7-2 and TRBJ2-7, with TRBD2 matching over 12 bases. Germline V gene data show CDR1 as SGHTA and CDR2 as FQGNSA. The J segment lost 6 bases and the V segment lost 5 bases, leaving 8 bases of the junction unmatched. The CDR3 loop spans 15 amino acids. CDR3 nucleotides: TGTGCCAGCAGCGAAGGGACTAGCGGGTGGGGCGAGCAGTACTTC. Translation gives CASSEGTSGWGEQYF.

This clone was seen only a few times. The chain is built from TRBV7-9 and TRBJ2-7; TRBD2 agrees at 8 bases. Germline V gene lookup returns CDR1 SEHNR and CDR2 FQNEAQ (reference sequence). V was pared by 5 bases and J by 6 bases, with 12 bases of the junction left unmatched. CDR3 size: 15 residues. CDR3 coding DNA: TGTGCCAGCAGCGCCACACTAGCGGAGGCGGGCGAGCAGTACTTC. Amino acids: CASSATLAEAGEQYF.

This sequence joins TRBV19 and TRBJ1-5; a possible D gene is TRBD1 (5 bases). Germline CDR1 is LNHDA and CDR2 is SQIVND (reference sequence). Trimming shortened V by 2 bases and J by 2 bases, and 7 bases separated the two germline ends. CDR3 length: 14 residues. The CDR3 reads CASSITGGNQPQHF. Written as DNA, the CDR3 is TGTGCCAGTAGTATAACGGGGGGCAATCAGCCCCAGCATTTT.

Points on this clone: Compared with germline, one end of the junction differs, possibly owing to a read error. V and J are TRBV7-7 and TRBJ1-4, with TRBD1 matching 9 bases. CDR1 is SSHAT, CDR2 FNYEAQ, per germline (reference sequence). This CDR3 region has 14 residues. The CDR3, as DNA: TGTGCTAGCAGCGCGCGACAGGGGGGTAAAAAACTGTTTTTT. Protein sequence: CASSARQGGKKLFF.

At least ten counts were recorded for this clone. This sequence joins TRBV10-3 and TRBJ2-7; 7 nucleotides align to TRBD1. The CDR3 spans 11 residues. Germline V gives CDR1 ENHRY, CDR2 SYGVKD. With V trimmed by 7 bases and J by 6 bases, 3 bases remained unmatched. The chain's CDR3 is CAITTGVEQYF. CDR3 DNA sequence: TGTGCCATCACCACAGGGGTCGAGCAGTACTTC.

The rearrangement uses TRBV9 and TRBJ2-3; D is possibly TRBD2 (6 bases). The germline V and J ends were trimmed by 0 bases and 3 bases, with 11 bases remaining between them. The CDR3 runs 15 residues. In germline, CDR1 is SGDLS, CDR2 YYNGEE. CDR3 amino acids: CASSVDGRGTDTQYF. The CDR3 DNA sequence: TGTGCCAGCAGCGTAGACGGGAGAGGTACAGATACGCAGTATTTT.

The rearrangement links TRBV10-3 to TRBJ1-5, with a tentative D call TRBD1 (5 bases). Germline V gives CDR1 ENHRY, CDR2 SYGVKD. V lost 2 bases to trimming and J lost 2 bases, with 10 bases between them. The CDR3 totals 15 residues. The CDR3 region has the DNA TGTGCCATCAGTGAGGGGGGGATTGGCAATCAGCCCCAGCATTTT. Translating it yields CAISEGGIGNQPQHF.

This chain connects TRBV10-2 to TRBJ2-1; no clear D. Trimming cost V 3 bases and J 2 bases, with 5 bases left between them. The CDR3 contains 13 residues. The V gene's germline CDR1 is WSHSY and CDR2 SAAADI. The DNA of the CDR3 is TGCGCCAGCAGTGAATCGGCCTACAATGAGCAGTTCTTC. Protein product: CASSESAYNEQFF.

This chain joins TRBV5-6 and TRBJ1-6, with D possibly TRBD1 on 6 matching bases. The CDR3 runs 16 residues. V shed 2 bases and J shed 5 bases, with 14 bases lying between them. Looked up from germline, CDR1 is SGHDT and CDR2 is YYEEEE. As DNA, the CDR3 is TGTGCCAGCAGCTTACGACAGGCGGCGGATAATTCACCCCTCCACTTT. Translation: CASSLRQAADNSPLHF.

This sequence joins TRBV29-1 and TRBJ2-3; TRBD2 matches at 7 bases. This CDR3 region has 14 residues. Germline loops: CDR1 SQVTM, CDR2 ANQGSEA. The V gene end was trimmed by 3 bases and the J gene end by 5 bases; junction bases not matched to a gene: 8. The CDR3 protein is CSVDVGGSGDTQYF. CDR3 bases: TGCAGCGTTGACGTTGGCGGGAGTGGAGATACGCAGTATTTT.

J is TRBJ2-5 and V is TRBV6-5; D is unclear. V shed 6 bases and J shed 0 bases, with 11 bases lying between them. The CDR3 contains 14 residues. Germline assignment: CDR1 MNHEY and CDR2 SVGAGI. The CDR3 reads CASSPGPNQETQYF. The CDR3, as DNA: TGTGCCAGCAGCCCCGGTCCGAACCAAGAGACCCAGTACTTC.

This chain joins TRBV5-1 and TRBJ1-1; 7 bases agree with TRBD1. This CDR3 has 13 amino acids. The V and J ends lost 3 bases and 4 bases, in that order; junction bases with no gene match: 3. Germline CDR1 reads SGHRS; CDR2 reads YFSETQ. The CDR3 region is CASSSTGITEAFF. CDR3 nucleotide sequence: TGCGCCAGCAGCTCGACAGGGATCACTGAAGCTTTCTTT.

In nucleotides, the CDR3 is TGTGCCAGTAGGACTAGCGGGAGCTCCTACGAGCAGTACTTC. Amino acids: CASRTSGSSYEQYF. V gene TRBV6-5 combines with J gene TRBJ2-7, with TRBD2 identical over 13 bases. The V gene's germline CDR1 is MNHEY and CDR2 SVGAGI. This CDR3 has 14 amino acids. V lost 9 bases and J lost 0; bases outside the gene matches: 2.

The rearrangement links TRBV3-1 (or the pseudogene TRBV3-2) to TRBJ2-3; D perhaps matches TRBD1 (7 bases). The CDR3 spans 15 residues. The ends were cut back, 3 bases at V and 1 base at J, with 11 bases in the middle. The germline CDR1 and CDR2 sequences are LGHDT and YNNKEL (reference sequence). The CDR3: CASSHRGAGTDTQYF. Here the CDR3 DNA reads TGTGCCAGCAGCCACAGGGGGGCGGGCACAGATACGCAGTATTTT.

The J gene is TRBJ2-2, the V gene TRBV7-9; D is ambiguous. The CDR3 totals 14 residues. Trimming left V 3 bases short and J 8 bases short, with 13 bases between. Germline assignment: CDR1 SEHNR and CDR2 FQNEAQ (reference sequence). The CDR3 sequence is CASSFMSGRGELFF. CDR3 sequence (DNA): TGTGCCAGCAGCTTTATGTCGGGTAGGGGGGAGCTGTTTTTT.

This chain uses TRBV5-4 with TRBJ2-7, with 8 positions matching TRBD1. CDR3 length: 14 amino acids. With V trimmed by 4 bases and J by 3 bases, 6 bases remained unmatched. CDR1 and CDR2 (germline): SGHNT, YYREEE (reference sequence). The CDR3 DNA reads TGTGCCAGCAGCCCTCGGACAGGGCTCTACGAGCAGTACTTC. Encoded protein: CASSPRTGLYEQYF.

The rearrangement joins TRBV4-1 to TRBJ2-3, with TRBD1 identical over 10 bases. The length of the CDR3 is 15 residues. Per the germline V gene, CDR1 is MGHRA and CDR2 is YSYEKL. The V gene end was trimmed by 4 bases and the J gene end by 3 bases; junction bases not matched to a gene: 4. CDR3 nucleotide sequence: TGCGCCAGCAGCCGAGCGGGACAGGGGACAGATACGCAGTATTTT. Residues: CASSRAGQGTDTQYF.

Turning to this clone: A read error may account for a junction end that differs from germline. The CDR3 reads CAGGDYYGYTF. As DNA, the CDR3 is TGCGCAGGAGGGGACTACTATGGCTACACCTTC. The V call is TRBV6-5, the J call TRBJ1-2; a weak D match, TRBD1 (5 bases). This CDR3 is 11 amino acids long. From germline, CDR1 is MNHEY and CDR2 SVGAGI.

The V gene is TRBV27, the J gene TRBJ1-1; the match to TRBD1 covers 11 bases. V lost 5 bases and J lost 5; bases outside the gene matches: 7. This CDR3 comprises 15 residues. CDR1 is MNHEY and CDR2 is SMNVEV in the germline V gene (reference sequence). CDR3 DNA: TGTGCCAGCAGTATCTCCGGGACAGGGGGAACTGAAGCTTTCTTT. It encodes CASSISGTGGTEAFF.

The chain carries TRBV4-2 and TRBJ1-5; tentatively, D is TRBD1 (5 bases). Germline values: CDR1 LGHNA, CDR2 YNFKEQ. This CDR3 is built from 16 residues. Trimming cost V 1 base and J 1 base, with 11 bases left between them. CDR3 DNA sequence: TGTGCCAGCAGCCAAGGGTCAGGGCGAAGCAATCAGCCCCAGCATTTT. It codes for CASSQGSGRSNQPQHF.

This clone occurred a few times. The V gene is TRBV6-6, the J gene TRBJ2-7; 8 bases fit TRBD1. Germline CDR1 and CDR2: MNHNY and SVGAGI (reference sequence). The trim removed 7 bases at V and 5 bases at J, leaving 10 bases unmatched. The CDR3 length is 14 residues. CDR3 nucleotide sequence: TGTGCCAGCACCGAACAGGGGGTAGGGCACGAGCAGTACTTC. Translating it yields CASTEQGVGHEQYF.

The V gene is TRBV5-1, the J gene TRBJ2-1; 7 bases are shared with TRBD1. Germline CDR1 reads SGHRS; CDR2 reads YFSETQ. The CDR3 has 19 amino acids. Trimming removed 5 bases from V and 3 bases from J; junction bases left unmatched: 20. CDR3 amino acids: CASRKGQLGGTLSYNEQFF. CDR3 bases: TGCGCCAGCAGAAAGGGACAGTTAGGGGGAACCCTAAGCTACAATGAGCAGTTCTTC.

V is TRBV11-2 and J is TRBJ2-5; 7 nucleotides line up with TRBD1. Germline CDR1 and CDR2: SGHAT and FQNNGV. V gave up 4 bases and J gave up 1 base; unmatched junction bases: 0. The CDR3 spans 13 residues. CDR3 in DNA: TGTGCCAGCAGCTCAGGGGGCCAAGAGACCCAGTACTTC. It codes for CASSSGGQETQYF.

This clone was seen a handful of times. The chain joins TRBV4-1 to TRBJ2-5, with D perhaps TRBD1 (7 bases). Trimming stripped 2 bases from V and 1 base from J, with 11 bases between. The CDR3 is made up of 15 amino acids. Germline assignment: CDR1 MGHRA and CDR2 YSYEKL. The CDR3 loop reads CASSQNRGGQETQYF. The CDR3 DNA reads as TGCGCCAGCAGCCAAAACAGGGGAGGCCAAGAGACCCAGTACTTC.

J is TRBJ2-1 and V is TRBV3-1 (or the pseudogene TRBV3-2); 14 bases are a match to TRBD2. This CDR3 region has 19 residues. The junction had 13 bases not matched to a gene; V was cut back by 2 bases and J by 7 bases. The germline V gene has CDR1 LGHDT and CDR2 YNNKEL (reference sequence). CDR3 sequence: CASSQRPTSGRALGNEQFF. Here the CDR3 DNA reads TGTGCCAGCAGCCAACGACCGACTAGCGGGAGGGCCCTTGGGAATGAGCAGTTCTTC.

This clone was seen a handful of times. As DNA, the CDR3 is TGTGCCAGCAGTGAGAGCCAAGGGGGCACACAGGCAGATACGCAGTATTTT. Translating gives CASSESQGGTQADTQYF. The rearrangement links TRBV25-1 to TRBJ2-3; 7 positions match TRBD1. The CDR3 covers 17 residues. V trimming: 3 bases; J trimming: 4 bases; junction bases outside the gene matches: 13. Germline CDR1 and CDR2: MGHDK and SYGVNS.